This T cell receptor (beta chain) was recorded in a study of neoadjuvant anti-PD-1 for oral cavity cancer. Background on the study: Patients without progression got a fourth dose around day 43. Study findings and constraints: Pretreatment Treg/Th17 ratio correlated inversely with post-treatment tumor clonality. PBMC Gini-index clonality exceeded responders' in non-responders post-nivolumab.

The V gene's germline CDR1 is SQVTM and CDR2 ANQGSEA. CDR3 length: 15 residues. V shed 2 bases and J 2 bases; nucleotides not matched to a gene: 6. Six replicates per PBMC sample, mostly from around 500 ng of genomic DNA. The protocol was immunoSEQ multiplex PCR, while the TCRdb copy is restricted to in-frame clones and leaves out a portion. Of around 12,000 clones listed, around 66% are singletons. Of note for this clone: Its matching antigen is unknown.

This chain joins TRBV29-1 and TRBJ1-2, with TRBD1 matching over 9 bases. The sample here was PBMCs, taken before nivolumab (anti-PD-1) treatment. This sequence was found in a person aged 40 to 85 with oral cavity squamous cell carcinoma. The CDR3 DNA reads TGCAGCGTTGAACAAATACAGGGGGCGAACTATGGCTACACCTTC. This codes for CSVEQIQGANYGYTF.